A selection of T cell receptor beta chains follows, all from one sample in a study of Ad26.COV2.S vaccination and SARS-CoV-2 variants. Data came from immunoSEQ multiplex PCR; TCRdb stores just in-frame clones and leaves some out. This sample has hundreds of thousands of clones; about nine tenths occur once, and the top ten carry roughly 3.1%. The material was peripheral blood, obtained in a trial of Ad26.COV2.S vaccine versus placebo. The receptors stem from a person between 18 and 65 years old who received the Ad26.COV2.S COVID-19 vaccine or a placebo. Both conserved end residues are part of each CDR3. D genes are given only for firm matches. Clone size appears in some rows only: once, few, many, or a class for an expanded clone.

d_call,j_call,v_call,clone_size,cdr3_aa,cdr3_nt
TRBD2,TRBJ2-1,TRBV7-9,once,CASSLWSSGGAREQFF,TGTGCCAGCAGCCTTTGGTCTAGCGGGGGGGCTCGTGAGCAGTTCTTC
TRBD1,TRBJ1-5,TRBV27,few,CASKISRDRAVQPQHF,TGTGCCAGCAAAATAAGCCGGGACAGGGCGGTTCAGCCCCAGCATTTT
.,TRBJ1-2,TRBV4-3,few,CASSQDSWAPTF,TGCGCCAGCAGCCAAGATAGTTGGGCTCCCACCTTC
.,TRBJ1-5,TRBV19,.,CASSPSAGLLNQPQHF,TGTGCCAGTAGTCCCTCCGCGGGGTTATTGAATCAGCCCCAGCATTTT
TRBD1,TRBJ2-1,TRBV5-1,.,CASSWTRDRGPDGKFF,TGCGCCAGCAGCTGGACTCGGGACAGGGGCCCCGATGGGAAGTTCTTC
.,TRBJ2-3,TRBV7-3,few,CASSSRQDPDTQYF,TGTGCCAGCAGCTCCCGACAGGACCCAGATACGCAGTATTTT
.,TRBJ2-3,TRBV9,.,CASSVGWGTKSTDTQYF,TGTGCCAGCAGCGTAGGGTGGGGGACCAAAAGCACAGATACGCAGTATTTT
.,TRBJ1-2,TRBV19,few,CASSTQGSGYTF,TGTGCCAGTAGTACCCAGGGTTCTGGCTACACCTTC
TRBD1,TRBJ1-6,TRBV5-4,.,CASSVGQGGNSPLHF,TGTGCCAGCAGCGTGGGACAGGGAGGTAATTCACCCCTCCACTTT
TRBD1,TRBJ2-3,TRBV7-3,.,CASSGPGQGDPDTQYF,TGTGCCAGCAGCGGCCCGGGACAGGGAGATCCCGATACGCAGTATTTT
TRBD2,TRBJ2-3,TRBV4-3,.,CASSPRTSGGSGTDTQYF,TGCGCCAGCAGCCCTCGGACTAGCGGGGGGTCGGGGACAGATACGCAGTATTTT
.,TRBJ2-1,TRBV6-5,.,CASIRDNRNEQFF,TGTGCCAGCATTCGGGACAATAGGAATGAGCAGTTCTTC
.,TRBJ1-2,TRBV3-1/TRBV3-2,.,CASSQGRGGYGYTF,TGTGCCAGCAGCCAAGGGCGGGGTGGGTATGGCTACACCTTC
.,TRBJ2-2,TRBV6-5,few,CASSYSGARELFF,TGTGCCAGCAGTTACTCGGGGGCCCGGGAGCTGTTTTTT
.,TRBJ1-4,TRBV25-1,.,CASSDEGDNTNEKLFF,TGTGCCAGCAGTGATGAGGGTGACAACACTAATGAAAAACTGTTTTTT
.,TRBJ2-3,TRBV4-3,.,CASSQGGGGSDTQYF,TGCGCCAGCAGCCAAGGTGGTGGGGGTTCAGATACGCAGTATTTT
.,TRBJ2-2,TRBV18,.,CASSPRTTGELFF,TGTGCCAGCTCACCAAGGACCACCGGGGAGCTGTTTTTT
.,TRBJ1-6,TRBV30,.,CAWSKTGRGDRSPLHF,TGTGCCTGGAGTAAAACAGGGAGAGGCGACCGTTCACCCCTCCACTTT
TRBD1,TRBJ1-3,TRBV18,.,CASSPGQETSSDF,TGTGCCAGCTCACCGGGACAGGAAACCTCATCCGATTTT
.,TRBJ2-7,TRBV6-6,.,CASSYSIGDYEQYF,TGTGCCAGCAGTTACTCGATAGGGGACTACGAGCAGTACTTC
.,TRBJ1-6,TRBV7-7,.,CASSLGQNSPLHF,TGTGCTAGCAGCTTAGGACAGAATTCACCCCTCCACTTT
.,TRBJ2-5,TRBV5-4,.,CASSLDVKLGQETQYF,TGTGCCAGCAGCTTGGATGTAAAATTGGGGCAAGAGACCCAGTACTTC
.,TRBJ2-1,TRBV30,.,CAWSRVGSERYNEQFF,TGTGCCTGGAGTAGGGTAGGTAGCGAACGATACAATGAGCAGTTCTTC
.,TRBJ1-2,TRBV24-1,few,CATSDAYGYTF,TGTGCCACCAGTGATGCCTATGGCTACACCTTC
TRBD2,TRBJ2-7,TRBV4-1,few,CASSPSTSGEQYF,TGCGCCAGCAGCCCCTCCACTAGCGGCGAGCAGTACTTC
TRBD2,TRBJ2-3,TRBV27,.,CASSMRGGAPDTQYF,TGTGCCAGTTCCATGCGCGGGGGAGCCCCAGATACGCAGTATTTT
TRBD2,TRBJ2-1,TRBV4-3,.,CASSQDRTSGGADEQFF,TGCGCCAGCAGCCAAGATAGGACTAGCGGGGGGGCCGATGAGCAGTTCTTC
TRBD1,TRBJ1-2,TRBV7-7,.,CASSSRDSPNGYGYTF,TGTGCTAGCAGCTCAAGGGACAGCCCAAACGGCTATGGCTACACCTTC